This TCR beta chain came from a study of blood T cells in healthy people across ages. Whole-study findings and limits: More naive CD4+ cells and higher diversity were found in long-lived than in aged donors. Estimates of total diversity, which came from one million sequenced T cells, were considered to be underestimates.

CDR1 is SGHNT, CDR2 YENEEA, per germline. The trim removed 4 bases at V and 3 bases at J, leaving 5 bases unmatched. The CDR3 covers 15 residues. Alongside a J-beta primer mix, a sample-barcoded 5' primer served in a second PCR lasting about 7 to 12 cycles. TCRdb re-called the 5' RACE reads through MiXCR, storing one row per CDR3 protein. The sample holds around 1,900,000 distinct CDR3 sequences; about 39% are singletons and the top ten take under 25%. In the case of this clonotype: What it binds is not known.

The genes are TRBV11-3 and TRBJ2-5; 10 nucleotides agree with TRBD2. Material for sequencing was blood. This receptor was obtained from a human donor in good health. The CDR3 is CASSWPGLAKETQYF. The CDR3 nucleotides are TGTGCCAGCAGCTGGCCGGGACTAGCGAAAGAGACCCAGTACTTC.